This T cell receptor beta chain was found in a study of regulatory T cells in long-lasting Graves disease. Assembly of TCR beta libraries relied on iRepertoire HTBI primers together with Arm-PCR of CDR3 regions. One entry per CDR3 protein results from TCRdb running MiXCR on the multiplex PCR reads. The sample lists some 490,000 distinct CDR3 sequences, approximately 12% seen once, with approximately 9% in the top ten. As for time point: newly diagnosed GD, antithyroid drugs for less than 3 months. Generation of the TCR library employed RNA extracted from PBMCs. Germline-derived CDR1 and CDR2 are MDHEN and SYDVKM. This CDR3 is built from 13 residues. The germline V and J ends were trimmed by 11 bases and 5 bases, with 18 bases remaining between them. This clonotype appeared a few times. The data were also submitted as part of a second study, on T cells in Graves' hyperthyroidism and ophthalmopathy. From that report: When the TCR CDR3 underwent first-round RT-PCR, the HTBI primer set was used.

The sequencing here drew on peripheral blood mononuclear cells (PBMCs), taken at new diagnosis, from a patient treated with antithyroid drugs. The TCR sequence derives from a woman aged 30 to 39 with Graves disease. The V and J genes are TRBV28 and TRBJ1-2, with no clear D. The CDR3 DNA is TGTGCCGGCACCAAATCGACGGTGTATGGCTACACCTTC. As protein: CAGTKSTVYGYTF.